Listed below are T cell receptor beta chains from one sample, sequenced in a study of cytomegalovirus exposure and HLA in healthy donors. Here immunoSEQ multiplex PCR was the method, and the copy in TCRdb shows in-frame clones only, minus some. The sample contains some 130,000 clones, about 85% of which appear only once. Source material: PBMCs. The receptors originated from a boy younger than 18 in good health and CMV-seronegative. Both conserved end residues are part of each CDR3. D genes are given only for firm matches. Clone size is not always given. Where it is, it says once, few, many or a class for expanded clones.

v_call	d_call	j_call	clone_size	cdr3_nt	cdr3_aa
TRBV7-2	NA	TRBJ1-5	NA	TGTGCCAGCAGCGTCCGGGGGGGGGCTAGCAATCAGCCCCAGCATTTT	CASSVRGGASNQPQHF
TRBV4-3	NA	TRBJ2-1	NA	TGCGCCAGCAGCCAATCAGTCCTTAGCGCCGATGAGCAGTTCTTC	CASSQSVLSADEQFF
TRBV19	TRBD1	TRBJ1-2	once	TGTGCCAGCTCGGGACAGGGGAATGCCTACCCGGGTAGTAACTATGGCTACACCTTC	CASSGQGNAYPGSNYGYTF
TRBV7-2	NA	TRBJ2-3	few	TGTGCGAGCAGACTACCCGGCGGGGATACGCAGTATTTT	CASRLPGGDTQYF
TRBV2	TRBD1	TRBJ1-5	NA	TGTGCCAGCAGTACAACGATTACAGGGGACATTAGCAATCAGCCCCAGCATTTT	CASSTTITGDISNQPQHF
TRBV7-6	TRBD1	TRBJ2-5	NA	TGTGCCAGCAGCTTAGGAGGGGGCCACGGGGAAGAGACCCAGTACTTC	CASSLGGGHGEETQYF
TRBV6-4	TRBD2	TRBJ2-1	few	TGTGCCAGCAGTGACTCTAGCGGGGGGGCCAATGAGCAGTTCTTC	CASSDSSGGANEQFF
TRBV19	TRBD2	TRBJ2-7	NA	TGTGCCAGCAAGCGGGAGGGCTCCTACGAGCAGTACTTC	CASKREGSYEQYF
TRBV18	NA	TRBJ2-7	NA	TGTGCCAGCTCACCGGACAGCTACGAGCAGTACTTC	CASSPDSYEQYF
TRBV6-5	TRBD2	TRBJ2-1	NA	TGTGCCAGCAAACGTGGGAGGGCCAATGAGCAGTTCTTC	CASKRGRANEQFF
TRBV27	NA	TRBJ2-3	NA	TGTGCCAGCGCGACAGGAGCAGATACGCAGTATTTT	CASATGADTQYF
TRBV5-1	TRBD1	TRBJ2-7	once	TGCGCCAGCAGCGCTTCGATCGGGACAGTTAGCTCCTACGAGCAGTACTTC	CASSASIGTVSSYEQYF
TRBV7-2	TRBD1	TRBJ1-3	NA	TGTGCCAGCAGCTTAACAGGGGTGGGATCTGGAAACACCATATATTTT	CASSLTGVGSGNTIYF
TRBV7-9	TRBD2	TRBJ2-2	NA	TGTGCCAGCAGGACTCGGGGAAGCGGGGGGTCGAACACCGGGGAGCTGTTTTTT	CASRTRGSGGSNTGELFF
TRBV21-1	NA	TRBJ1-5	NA	TGTGCCAGCAGCAAAGGTCCCCGTCAGCCCCAGCATTTT	CASSKGPRQPQHF
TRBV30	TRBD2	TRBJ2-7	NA	TGTGCCTGGAGTGCACTAGCGGGCCTTCAGAGCTCCTACGAGCAGTACTTC	CAWSALAGLQSSYEQYF
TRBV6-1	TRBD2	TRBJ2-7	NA	TGTGCCAGCAGTGATGGGGGAGGGTCCTACGAGCAGTACTTC	CASSDGGGSYEQYF
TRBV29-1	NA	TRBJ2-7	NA	TGCAGCGTTCGGATAGGCGGGGGCTACTACGAGCAGTACTTC	CSVRIGGGYYEQYF
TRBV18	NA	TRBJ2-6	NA	TGTGCCAGCTCACCACAGGGTTCGGGGGCTGGGGCCAACGTCCTGACTTTC	CASSPQGSGAGANVLTF
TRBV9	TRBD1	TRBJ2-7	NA	TGTGCCAGCAGCGTAGGGACAGGGGGCTCCTACGAGCAGTACTTC	CASSVGTGGSYEQYF
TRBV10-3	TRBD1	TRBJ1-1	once	TGTGCCATCGGAACACAGGGGGAGAACACTGAAGCTTTCTTT	CAIGTQGENTEAFF
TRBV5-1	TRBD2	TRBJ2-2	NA	TGCGCCAGCAGCCCTCGGACTAGCGGGGTTAACACCGGGGAGCTGTTTTTT	CASSPRTSGVNTGELFF
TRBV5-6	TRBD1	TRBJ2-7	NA	TGTGCCAGCAGGCGACAGGGGGCCAAAGGAACCTACGAGCAGTACTTC	CASRRQGAKGTYEQYF
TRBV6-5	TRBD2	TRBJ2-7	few	TGTGCCAGCAGTACTAGCGGGAGTGTCGGCGAGCAGTACTTC	CASSTSGSVGEQYF